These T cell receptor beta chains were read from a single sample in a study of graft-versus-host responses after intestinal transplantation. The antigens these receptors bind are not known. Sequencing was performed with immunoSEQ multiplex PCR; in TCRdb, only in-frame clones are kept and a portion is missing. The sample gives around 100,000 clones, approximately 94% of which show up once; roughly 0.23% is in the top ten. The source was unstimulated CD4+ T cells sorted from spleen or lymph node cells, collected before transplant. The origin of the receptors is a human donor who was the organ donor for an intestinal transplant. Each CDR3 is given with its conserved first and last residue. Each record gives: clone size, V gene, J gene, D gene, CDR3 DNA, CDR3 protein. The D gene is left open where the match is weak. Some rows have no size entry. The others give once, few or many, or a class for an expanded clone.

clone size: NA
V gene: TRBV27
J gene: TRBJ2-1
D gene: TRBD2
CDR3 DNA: TGTGCCAGCAGCCGAAGCCTGACTAGCGGGAGTCCAAACAATGAGCAGTTCTTC
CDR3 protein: CASSRSLTSGSPNNEQFF

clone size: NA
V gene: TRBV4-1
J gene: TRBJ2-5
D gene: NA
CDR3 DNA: TGCGCCAGCAGCCAATTCGCAGTTCGCCAGACCCAGTACTTC
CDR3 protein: CASSQFAVRQTQYF

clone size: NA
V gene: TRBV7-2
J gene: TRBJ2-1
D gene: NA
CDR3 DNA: TGTGCCAGCAGCGGGGGTCTAAGCTCCTACAATGAGCAGTTCTTC
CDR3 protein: CASSGGLSSYNEQFF

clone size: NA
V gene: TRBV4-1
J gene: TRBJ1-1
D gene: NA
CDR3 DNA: TGCGCCAGCAGCGAACCCAGCGGACGGAGGTTGAACACTGAAGCTTTTTTT
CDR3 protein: CASSEPSGRRLNTEAFF

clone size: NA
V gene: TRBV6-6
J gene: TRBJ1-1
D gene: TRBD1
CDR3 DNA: TGTGCCAGCAGTTACCGAGCCGGGACAGGGAGTAGAGCTTTCTTT
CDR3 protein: CASSYRAGTGSRAFF

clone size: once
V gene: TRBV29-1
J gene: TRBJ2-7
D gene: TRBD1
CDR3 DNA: TGCAGCGTTGGGGGGGTCGGACAGGGGTCGTACGAGCAGTACTTC
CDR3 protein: CSVGGVGQGSYEQYF

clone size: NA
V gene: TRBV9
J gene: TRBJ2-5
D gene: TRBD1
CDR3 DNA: TGTGCCAGCAGCCGGGACAGGGGACTAGAGACCCAGTACTTC
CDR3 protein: CASSRDRGLETQYF

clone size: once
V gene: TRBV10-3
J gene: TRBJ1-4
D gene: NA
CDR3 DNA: TGTGCCACCAGAAGACAGCCAACTAATGAAAAACTGTTTTTT
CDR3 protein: CATRRQPTNEKLFF

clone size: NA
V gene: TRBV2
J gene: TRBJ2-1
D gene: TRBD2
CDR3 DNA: TGTGCCAGCAGTTATGGAGCGGGAGTACGGGAGCAGTTCTTC
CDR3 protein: CASSYGAGVREQFF

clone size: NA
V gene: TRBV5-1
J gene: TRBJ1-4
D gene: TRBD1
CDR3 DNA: TGCGCCAGCAGCTGGACCGGGACAGGGGAAGATGAAAAACTGTTTTTT
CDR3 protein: CASSWTGTGEDEKLFF

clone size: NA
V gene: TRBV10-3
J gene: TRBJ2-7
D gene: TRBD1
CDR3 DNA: TGTGCCATCAGCCGGGACAGTTCCTACGAGCAGTACTTC
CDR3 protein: CAISRDSSYEQYF

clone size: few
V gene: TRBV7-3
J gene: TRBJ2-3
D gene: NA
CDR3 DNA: TGTGCCAGCAGCCTAGCCTCCAACACAGATACGCAGTATTTT
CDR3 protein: CASSLASNTDTQYF

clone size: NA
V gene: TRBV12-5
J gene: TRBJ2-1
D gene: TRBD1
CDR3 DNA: TGTGCTAGTGGTTTGGTGACAGGGACGGGGCACAATGAGCAGTTCTTC
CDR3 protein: CASGLVTGTGHNEQFF

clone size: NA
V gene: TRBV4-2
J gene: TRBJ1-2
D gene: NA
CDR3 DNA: TGTGCCAGCAGCCAAGCCATAACGGGAGGGATCTATGGCTACACCTTC
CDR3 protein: CASSQAITGGIYGYTF

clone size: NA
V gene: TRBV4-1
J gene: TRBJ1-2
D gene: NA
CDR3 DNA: TGCGCCAGCAGCTCCGCAGGGTGGAATTGGAGTGGCTACACCTTC
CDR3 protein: CASSSAGWNWSGYTF

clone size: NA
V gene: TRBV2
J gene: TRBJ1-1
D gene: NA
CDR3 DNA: TGTGCCAGCAGTGAGGCCAGAAACACTGAAGCTTTCTTT
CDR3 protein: CASSEARNTEAFF

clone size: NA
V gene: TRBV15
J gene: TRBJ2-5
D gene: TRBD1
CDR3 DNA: TGTGCCACCAGCAGGGTAGGGGGCGGGGAGACCCAGTACTTC
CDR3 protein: CATSRVGGGETQYF

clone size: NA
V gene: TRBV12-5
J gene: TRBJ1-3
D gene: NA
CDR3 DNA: TGTGCTAGTGGCCAGGATTCTGGAAACACCATATATTTT
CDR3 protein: CASGQDSGNTIYF

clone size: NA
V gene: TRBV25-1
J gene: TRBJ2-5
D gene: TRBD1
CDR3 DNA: TGTGCCAGCAGTGAATCGGATGGGGACAGGGGGTATCGGGAGACCCAGTACTTC
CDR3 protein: CASSESDGDRGYRETQYF

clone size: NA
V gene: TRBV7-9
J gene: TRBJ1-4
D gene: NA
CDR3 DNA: TGTGCCAGCCGGGGCAGGGCCAGTAATGAAAAACTGTTTTTT
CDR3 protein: CASRGRASNEKLFF

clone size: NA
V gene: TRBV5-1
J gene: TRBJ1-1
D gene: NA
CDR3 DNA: TGCGCCAGCAGCGAGGCCCAGAACACTGAAGCTTTCTTT
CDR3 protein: CASSEAQNTEAFF

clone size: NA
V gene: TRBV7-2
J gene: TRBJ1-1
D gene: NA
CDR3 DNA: TGTGCCAGCAGCTTATCCCCGACAAAATTGAACACTGAAGCTTTCTTT
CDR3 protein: CASSLSPTKLNTEAFF

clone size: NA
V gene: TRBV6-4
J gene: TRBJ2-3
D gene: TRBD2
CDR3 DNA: TGTGCCAGCAGTGATCACGGGCGGGAGGGAGGAGATACGCAGTATTTT
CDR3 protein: CASSDHGREGGDTQYF

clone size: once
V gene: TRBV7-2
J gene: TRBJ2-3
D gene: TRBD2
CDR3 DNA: TGTGCCAGCAGCTCTGGACTAGCGGGAGAAGCAGATACGCAGTATTTT
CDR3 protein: CASSSGLAGEADTQYF

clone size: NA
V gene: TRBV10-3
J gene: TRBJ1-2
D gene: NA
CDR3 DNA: TGTGCCATCAGTGCCCCAGTTCGGACCGCTAACTATGGCTACACCTTC
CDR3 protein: CAISAPVRTANYGYTF

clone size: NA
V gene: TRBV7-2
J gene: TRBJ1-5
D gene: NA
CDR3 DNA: TGTGCCAGCAGCTTAGATGGGGGAGGCAAGCCCCAGCATTTT
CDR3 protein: CASSLDGGGKPQHF

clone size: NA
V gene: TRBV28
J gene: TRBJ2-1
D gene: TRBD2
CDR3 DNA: TGTGCCAGCAGTTTCTCCTCCGGGACTAGCGGGAGCAATGAGCAGTTCTTC
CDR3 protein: CASSFSSGTSGSNEQFF

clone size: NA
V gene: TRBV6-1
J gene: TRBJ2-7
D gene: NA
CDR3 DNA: TGTGCCAGCAGCGGCGGGACAGTCCCCTACGAGCAGTACTTC
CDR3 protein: CASSGGTVPYEQYF

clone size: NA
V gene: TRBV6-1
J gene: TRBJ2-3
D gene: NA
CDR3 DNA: TGTGCCAGCAGTGAGCGAGGAGGGAGCACAGATACGCAGTATTTT
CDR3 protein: CASSERGGSTDTQYF

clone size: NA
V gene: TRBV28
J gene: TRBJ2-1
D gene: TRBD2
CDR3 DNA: TGTGCCAGCAGGGCTAGCGGGAGTTTGAATGAGCAGTTCTTC
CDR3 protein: CASRASGSLNEQFF

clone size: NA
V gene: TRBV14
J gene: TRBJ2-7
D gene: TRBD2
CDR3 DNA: TGTGCCAGCAGCCAGAGCGGGGCCTACGAGCAGTACTTC
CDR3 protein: CASSQSGAYEQYF

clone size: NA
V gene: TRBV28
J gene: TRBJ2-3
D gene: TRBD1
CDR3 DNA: TGTGCCAGCAGTTTGGTCCGTGGGGGGAGACTGGGACAGGGTACGGCTGATACGCAGTATTTT
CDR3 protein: CASSLVRGGRLGQGTADTQYF

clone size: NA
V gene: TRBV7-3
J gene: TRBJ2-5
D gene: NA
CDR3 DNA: TGTGCCAGCAGCCTCCTCGGGCCTGGGGAGACCCAGTACTTC
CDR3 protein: CASSLLGPGETQYF

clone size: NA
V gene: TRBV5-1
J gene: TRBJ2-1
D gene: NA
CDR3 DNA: TGCGCCAGCAGCTCCAGTAGTGCGGCATACAATGAGCAGTTCTTC
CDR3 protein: CASSSSSAAYNEQFF

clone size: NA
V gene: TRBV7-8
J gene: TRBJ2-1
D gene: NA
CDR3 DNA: TGTGCCAGCAGCGCGGATCAGGGGTCTGTGCAGTTCTTC
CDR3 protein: CASSADQGSVQFF

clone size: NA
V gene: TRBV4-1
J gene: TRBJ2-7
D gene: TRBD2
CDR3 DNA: TGCGCCAGCAGCCAAGGTCCCCCTAGCGGGGGAACCTACGAGCAGTACTTC
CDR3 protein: CASSQGPPSGGTYEQYF

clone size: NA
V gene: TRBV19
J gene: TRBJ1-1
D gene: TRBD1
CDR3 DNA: TGTGCCAGTAGTATCGCCACAGGGGCTAGTAATACTGAAGCTTTCTTT
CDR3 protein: CASSIATGASNTEAFF

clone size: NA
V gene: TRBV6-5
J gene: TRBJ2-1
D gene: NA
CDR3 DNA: TGTGCCAGCAGTTACGGCTATAGAACCCACAATGAGCAGTTCTTC
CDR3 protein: CASSYGYRTHNEQFF

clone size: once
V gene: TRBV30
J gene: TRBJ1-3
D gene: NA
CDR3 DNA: TGTGCCTGGAGTCCAGGGTACGCTGGAAACACCATATATTTT
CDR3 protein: CAWSPGYAGNTIYF

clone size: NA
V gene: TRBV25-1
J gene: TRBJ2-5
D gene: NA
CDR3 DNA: TGTGCCAGCAGTCCAGGGTTGGTCGAGACCCAGTACTTC
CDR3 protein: CASSPGLVETQYF

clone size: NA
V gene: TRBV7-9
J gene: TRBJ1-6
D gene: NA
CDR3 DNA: TGTGCCAGCAGCTTATATGCGGATAATTCACCCCTCCACTTT
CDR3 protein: CASSLYADNSPLHF

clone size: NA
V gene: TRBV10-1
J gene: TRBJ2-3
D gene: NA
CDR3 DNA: TGCGCCAGCAGCGGGGCGTCGGCAAATACGCAGTATTTT
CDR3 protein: CASSGASANTQYF

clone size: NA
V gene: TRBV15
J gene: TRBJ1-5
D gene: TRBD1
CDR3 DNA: TGTGCCACCGGCCACAGGGGAGGCGGTCAGCCCCAGCATTTT
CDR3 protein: CATGHRGGGQPQHF

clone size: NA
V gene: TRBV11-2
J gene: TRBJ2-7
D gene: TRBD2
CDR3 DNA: TGTGCCAGCAGCTTAGGGACTAGCGGGAGTTACGAGCAGTACTTC
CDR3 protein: CASSLGTSGSYEQYF

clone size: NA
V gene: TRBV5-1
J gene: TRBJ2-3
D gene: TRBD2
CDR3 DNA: TGCGCCAGCAGCCCCGGACTAGCGGGGACTCAACCTATAAGCACAGATACGCAGTATTTT
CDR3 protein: CASSPGLAGTQPISTDTQYF

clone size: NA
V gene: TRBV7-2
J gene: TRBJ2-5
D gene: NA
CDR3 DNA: TGTGCCAGCAGCCTTACAGGGACCCAGTACTTC
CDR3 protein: CASSLTGTQYF

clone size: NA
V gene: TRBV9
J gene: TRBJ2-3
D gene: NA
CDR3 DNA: TGTGCCAGCAGCGTAGCGGAGGGCATAGATACGCAGTATTTT
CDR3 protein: CASSVAEGIDTQYF

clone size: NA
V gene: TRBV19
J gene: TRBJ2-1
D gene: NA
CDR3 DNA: TGTGCCAGTAGTATAGGAGAGACAGGTTACAATGAGCAGTTCTTC
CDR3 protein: CASSIGETGYNEQFF

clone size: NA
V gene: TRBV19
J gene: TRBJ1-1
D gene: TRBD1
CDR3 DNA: TGTGCCAGTAGTGTAACAGGGGGTACTGAAGCTTTCTTT
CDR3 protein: CASSVTGGTEAFF

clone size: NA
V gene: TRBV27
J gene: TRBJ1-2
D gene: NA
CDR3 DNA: TGTGCCAGCAGTTTATCGGTCAGGGATCGTGGCTACACCTTC
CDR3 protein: CASSLSVRDRGYTF

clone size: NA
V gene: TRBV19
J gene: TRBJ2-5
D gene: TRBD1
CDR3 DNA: TGTGCCAGTAGTCCCCGACAGGGGTCCTCCCAAGAGACCCAGTACTTC
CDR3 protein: CASSPRQGSSQETQYF

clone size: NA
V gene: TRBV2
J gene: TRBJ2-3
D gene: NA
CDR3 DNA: TGTGCCAGCAGTCTTGGACTATCCACAGATACGCAGTATTTT
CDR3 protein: CASSLGLSTDTQYF

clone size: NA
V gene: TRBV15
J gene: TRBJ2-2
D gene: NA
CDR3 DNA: TGTGCCACCAGCACTAGGAGGAACACCGGGGAGCTGTTTTTT
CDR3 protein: CATSTRRNTGELFF

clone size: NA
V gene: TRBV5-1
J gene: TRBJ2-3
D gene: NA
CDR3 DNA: TGCGCCAGCAGCATATTTGGCGGAGGGGCTTACGATACGCAGTATTTT
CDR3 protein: CASSIFGGGAYDTQYF

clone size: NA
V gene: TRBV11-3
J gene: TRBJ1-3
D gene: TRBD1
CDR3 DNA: TGTGCCAGCAGCTTGAGTCAGGACAGGGAGTATTCTGGAAACACCATATATTTT
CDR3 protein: CASSLSQDREYSGNTIYF